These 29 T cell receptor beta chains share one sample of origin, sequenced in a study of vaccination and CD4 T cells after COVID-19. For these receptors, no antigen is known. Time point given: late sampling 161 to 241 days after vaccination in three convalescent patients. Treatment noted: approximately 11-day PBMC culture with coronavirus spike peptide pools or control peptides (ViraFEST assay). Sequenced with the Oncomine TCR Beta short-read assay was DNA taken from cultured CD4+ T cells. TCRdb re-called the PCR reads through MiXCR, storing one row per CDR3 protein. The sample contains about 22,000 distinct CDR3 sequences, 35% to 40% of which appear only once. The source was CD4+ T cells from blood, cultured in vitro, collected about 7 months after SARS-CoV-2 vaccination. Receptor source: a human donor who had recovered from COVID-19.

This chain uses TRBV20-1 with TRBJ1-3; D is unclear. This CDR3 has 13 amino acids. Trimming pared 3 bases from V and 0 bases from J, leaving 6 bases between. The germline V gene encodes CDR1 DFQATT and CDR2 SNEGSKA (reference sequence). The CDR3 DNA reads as TGCAGTGCTAGCCGGCCCTCTGGAAACACCATATATTTT. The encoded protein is CSASRPSGNTIYF.

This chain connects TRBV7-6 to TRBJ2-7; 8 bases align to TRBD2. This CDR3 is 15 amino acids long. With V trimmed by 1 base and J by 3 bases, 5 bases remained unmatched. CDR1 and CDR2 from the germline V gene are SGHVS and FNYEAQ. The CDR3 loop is CASSLGTGGYYEQYF. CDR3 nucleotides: TGTGCCAGCAGCTTAGGAACGGGAGGGTACTACGAGCAGTACTTC.

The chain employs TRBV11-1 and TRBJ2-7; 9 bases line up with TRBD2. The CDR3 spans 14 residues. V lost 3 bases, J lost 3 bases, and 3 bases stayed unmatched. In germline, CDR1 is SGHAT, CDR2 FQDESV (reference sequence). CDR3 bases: TGTGCCAGCAGCTTGTTTAGCGGGAGCTACGAGCAGTACTTC. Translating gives CASSLFSGSYEQYF.

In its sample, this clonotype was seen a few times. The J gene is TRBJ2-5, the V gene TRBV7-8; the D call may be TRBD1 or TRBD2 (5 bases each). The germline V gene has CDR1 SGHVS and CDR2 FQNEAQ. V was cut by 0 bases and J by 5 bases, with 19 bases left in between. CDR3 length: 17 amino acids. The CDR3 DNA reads TGTGCCAGCAGCTTAGCGCTCGTGTTTAGGGGACGGGAGACCCAGTACTTC. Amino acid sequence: CASSLALVFRGRETQYF.

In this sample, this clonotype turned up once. For the CDR3, the DNA is TGTGCCAGCAGTTACGAGGGTGTTGGCTACGAGCAGTACTTC. It is translated as CASSYEGVGYEQYF. V is TRBV6-5 and J is TRBJ2-7; D is possibly TRBD2 (5 bases). Trimming left V 2 bases short and J 3 bases short, with 11 bases between. The germline V gene encodes CDR1 MNHEY and CDR2 SVGAGI. The CDR3 covers 14 residues.

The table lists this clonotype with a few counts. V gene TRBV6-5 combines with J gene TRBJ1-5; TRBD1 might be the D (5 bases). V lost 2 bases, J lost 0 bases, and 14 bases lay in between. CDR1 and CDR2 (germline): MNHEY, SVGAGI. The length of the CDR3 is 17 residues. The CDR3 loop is CASSYTQGNYSNQPQHF. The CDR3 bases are TGTGCCAGCAGTTACACGCAGGGAAATTATAGCAATCAGCCCCAGCATTTT.

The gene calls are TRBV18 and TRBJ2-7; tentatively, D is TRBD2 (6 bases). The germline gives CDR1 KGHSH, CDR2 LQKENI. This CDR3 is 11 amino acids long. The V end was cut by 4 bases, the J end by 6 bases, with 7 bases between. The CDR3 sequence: CASSRGGEQYF. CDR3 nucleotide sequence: TGTGCCAGCTCACGGGGAGGCGAGCAGTACTTC.

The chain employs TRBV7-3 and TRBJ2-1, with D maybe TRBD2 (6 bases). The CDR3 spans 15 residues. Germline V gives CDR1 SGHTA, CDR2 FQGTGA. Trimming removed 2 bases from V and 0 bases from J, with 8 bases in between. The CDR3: CASSLQAGSYNEQFF. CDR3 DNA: TGTGCCAGCAGCTTACAAGCGGGCTCCTACAATGAGCAGTTCTTC.

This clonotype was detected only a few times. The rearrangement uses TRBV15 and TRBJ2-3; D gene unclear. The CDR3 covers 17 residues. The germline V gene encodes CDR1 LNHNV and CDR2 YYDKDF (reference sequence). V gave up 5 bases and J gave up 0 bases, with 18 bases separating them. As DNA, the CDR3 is TGTGCCACCAGCTTTATGTCCGGGCGGTACAGCACAGATACGCAGTATTTT. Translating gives CATSFMSGRYSTDTQYF. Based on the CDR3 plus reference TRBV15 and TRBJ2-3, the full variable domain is DAMVIQNPRYQVTQFGKPVTLSCSQTLNHNVMYWYQQKSSQAPKLLFHYYDKDFNNEADTPDNFQSRRPNTSFCFLDIRSPGLGDTAMYLCATSFMSGRYSTDTQYFGPGTRLTVL.

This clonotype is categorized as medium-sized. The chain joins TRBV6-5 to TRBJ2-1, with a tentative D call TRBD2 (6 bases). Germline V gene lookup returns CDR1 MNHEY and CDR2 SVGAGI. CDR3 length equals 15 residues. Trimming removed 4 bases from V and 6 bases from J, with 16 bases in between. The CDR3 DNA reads TGTGCCAGCAGTTTAGTGCAAGGTAGCGGCAATGAGCAGTTCTTC. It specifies CASSLVQGSGNEQFF.

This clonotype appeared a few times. CDR3: CASSYSILPNTEAFF. The CDR3 DNA is TGTGCCAGCAGTTACTCGATATTGCCAAACACTGAAGCTTTCTTT. The chain has TRBV6-2 or TRBV6-3 and TRBJ1-1, with unresolved D. V was clipped by 0 bases and J by 2 bases, with 10 bases between them. The CDR3 loop spans 15 amino acids. In germline, CDR1 is MNHEY, CDR2 SVGEGT.

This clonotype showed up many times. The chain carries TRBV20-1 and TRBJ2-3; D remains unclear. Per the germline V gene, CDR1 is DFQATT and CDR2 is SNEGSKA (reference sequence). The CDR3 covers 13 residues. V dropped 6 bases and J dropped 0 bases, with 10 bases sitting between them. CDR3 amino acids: CSATLTSTDTQYF. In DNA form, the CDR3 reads TGCAGTGCCACACTAACTAGCACAGATACGCAGTATTTT.

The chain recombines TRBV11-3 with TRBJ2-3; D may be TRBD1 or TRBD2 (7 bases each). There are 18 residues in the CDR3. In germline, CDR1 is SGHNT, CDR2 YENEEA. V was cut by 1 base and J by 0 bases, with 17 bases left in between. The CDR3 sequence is CASSLVSVRGGSTDTQYF. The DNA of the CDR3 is TGTGCCAGCAGCTTAGTTTCGGTCAGGGGGGGTAGCACAGATACGCAGTATTTT.

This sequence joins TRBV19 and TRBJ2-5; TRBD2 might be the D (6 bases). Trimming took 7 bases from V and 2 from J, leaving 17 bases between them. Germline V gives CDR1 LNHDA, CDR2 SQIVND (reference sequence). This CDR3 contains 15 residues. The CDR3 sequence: CASTDRGGGQETQYF. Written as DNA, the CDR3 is TGTGCCAGTACTGATCGGGGAGGAGGGCAAGAGACCCAGTACTTC.

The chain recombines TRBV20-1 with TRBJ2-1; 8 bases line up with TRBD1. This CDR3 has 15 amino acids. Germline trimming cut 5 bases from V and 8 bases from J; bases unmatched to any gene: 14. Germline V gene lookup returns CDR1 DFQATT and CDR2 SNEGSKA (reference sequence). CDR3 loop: CSAGDAGGAGHEQFF. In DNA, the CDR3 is TGCAGTGCTGGGGACGCAGGGGGCGCCGGTCATGAGCAGTTCTTC.

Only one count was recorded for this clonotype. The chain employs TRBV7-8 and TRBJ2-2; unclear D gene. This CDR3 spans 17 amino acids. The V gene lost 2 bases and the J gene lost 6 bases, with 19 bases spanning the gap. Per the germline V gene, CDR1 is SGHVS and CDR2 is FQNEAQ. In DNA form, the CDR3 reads TGTGCCAGCAGCTTACGAAAGGCCAGATTAGTCCCCGGGGAGCTGTTTTTT. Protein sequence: CASSLRKARLVPGELFF.

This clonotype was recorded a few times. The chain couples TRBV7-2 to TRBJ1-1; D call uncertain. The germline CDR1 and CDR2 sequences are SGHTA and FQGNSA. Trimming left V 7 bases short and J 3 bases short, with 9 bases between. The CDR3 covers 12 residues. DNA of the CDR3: TGTGCCAGCATCGGACCCGACACTGAAGCTTTCTTT. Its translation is CASIGPDTEAFF.

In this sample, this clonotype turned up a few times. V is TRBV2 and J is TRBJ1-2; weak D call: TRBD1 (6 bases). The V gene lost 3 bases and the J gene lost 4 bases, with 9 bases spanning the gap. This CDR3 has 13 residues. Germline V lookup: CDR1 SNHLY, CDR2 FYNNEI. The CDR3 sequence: CASSEDRPYGYTF. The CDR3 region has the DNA TGTGCCAGCAGTGAGGACAGACCCTATGGCTACACCTTC.

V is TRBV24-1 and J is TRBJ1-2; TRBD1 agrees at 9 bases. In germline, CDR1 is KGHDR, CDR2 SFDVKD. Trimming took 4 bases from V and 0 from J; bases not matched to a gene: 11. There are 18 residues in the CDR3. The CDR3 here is CATSDLTGTGIANYGYTF. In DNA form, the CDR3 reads TGTGCCACCAGTGACCTTACCGGGACAGGGATAGCTAACTATGGCTACACCTTC.

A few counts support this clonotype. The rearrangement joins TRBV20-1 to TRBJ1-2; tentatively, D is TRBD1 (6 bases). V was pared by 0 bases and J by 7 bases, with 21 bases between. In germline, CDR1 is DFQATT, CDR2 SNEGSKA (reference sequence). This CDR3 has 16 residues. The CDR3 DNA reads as TGCAGTGCTAGAGATCGGGTACTGGGGGGACAATCTGGCTACACCTTC. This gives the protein CSARDRVLGGQSGYTF.

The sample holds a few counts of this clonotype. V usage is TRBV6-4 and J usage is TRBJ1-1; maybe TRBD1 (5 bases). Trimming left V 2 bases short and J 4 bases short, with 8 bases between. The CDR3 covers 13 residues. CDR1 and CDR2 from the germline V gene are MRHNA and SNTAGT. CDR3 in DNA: TGTGCCAGCAGTGACAGAAGGGGCACTGAAGCTTTCTTT. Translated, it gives CASSDRRGTEAFF.

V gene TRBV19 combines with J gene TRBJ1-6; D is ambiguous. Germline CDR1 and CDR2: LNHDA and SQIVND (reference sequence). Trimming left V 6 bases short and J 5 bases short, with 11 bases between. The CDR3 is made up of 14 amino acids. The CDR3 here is CASSQKRDNSPLHF. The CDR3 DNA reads TGTGCCAGTAGCCAGAAACGGGATAATTCACCCCTCCACTTT.

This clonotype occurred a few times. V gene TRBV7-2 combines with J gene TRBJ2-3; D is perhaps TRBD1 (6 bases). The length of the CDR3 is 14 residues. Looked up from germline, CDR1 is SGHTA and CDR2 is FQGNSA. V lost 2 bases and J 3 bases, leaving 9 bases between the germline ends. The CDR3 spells CASSLFRGTDTQYF. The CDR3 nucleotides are TGTGCCAGCAGCTTATTTAGGGGGACAGATACGCAGTATTTT. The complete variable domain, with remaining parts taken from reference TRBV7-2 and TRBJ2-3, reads GAGVSQSPSNKVTEKGKDVELRCDPISGHTALYWYRQSLGQGLEFLIYFQGNSAPDKSGLPSDRFSAERTGGSVSTLTIQRTQQEDSAVYLCASSLFRGTDTQYFGPGTRLTVL.

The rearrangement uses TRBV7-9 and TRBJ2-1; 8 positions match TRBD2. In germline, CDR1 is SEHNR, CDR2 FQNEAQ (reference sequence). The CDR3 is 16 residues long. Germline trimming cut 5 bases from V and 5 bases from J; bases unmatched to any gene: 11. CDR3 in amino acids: CASSIGLALMDNEQFF. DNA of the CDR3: TGTGCCAGCAGCATCGGACTAGCTCTGATGGACAATGAGCAGTTCTTC.

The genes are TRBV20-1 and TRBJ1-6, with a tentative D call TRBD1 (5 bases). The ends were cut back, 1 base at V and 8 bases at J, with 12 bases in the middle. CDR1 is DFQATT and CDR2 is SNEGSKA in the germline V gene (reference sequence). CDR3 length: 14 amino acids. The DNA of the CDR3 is TGCAGTGCTAGAGGTCGGGGGTCTGATTCACCCCTCCACTTT. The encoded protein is CSARGRGSDSPLHF.

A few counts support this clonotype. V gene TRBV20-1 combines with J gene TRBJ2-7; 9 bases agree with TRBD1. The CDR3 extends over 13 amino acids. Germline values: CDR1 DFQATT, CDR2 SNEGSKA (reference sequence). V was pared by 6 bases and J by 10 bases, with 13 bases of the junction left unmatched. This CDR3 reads CSAGGWDRALQYF. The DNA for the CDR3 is TGCAGTGCGGGTGGGTGGGACAGGGCCTTACAGTACTTC.

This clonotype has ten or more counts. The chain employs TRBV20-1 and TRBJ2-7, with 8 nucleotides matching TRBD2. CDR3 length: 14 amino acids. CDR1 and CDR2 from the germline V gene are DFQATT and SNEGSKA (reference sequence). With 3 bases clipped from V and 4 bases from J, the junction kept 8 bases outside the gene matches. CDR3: CSASPGLAIYEQYF. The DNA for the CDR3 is TGCAGTGCTAGCCCCGGACTAGCTATTTACGAGCAGTACTTC.

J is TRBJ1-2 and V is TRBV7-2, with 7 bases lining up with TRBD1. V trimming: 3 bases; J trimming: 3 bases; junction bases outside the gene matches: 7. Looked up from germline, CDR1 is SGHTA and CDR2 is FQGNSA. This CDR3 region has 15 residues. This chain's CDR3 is CASSLLGTVDYGYTF. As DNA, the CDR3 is TGTGCCAGCAGCTTGTTAGGGACAGTTGACTATGGCTACACCTTC. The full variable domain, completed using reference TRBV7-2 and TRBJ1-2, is GAGVSQSPSNKVTEKGKDVELRCDPISGHTALYWYRQSLGQGLEFLIYFQGNSAPDKSGLPSDRFSAERTGGSVSTLTIQRTQQEDSAVYLCASSLLGTVDYGYTFGSGTRLTVV.

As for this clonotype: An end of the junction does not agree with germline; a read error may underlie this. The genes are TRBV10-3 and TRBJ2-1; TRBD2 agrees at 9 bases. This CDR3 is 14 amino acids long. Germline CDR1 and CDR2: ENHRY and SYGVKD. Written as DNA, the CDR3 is TGTGCCATCAATGAGCTAGCGGGGCCGACGGAGCAGTTCTTC. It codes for CAINELAGPTEQFF.